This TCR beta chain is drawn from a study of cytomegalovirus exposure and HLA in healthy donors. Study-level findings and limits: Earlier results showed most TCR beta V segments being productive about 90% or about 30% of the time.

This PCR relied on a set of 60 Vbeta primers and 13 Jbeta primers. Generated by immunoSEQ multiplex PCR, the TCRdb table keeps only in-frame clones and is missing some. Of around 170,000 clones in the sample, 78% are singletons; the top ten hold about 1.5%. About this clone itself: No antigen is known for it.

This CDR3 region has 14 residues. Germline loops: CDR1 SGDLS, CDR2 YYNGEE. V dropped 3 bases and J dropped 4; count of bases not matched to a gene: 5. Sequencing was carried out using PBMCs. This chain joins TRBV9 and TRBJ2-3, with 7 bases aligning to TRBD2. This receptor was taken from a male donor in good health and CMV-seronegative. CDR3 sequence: CASSGGSRADTQYF. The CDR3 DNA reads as TGTGCCAGCAGCGGCGGGAGTAGGGCAGATACGCAGTATTTT. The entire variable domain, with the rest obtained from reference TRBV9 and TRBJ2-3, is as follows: DSGVTQTPKHLITATGQRVTLRCSPRSGDLSVYWYQQSLDQGLQFLIQYYNGEERAKGNILERFSAQQFPDLHSELNLSSLELGDSALYFCASSGGSRADTQYFGPGTRLTVL.